The 28 T cell receptor beta chains below come from one sample, sequenced in a study of T cells in Graves' hyperthyroidism and ophthalmopathy. Amplified TCR beta CDR3 regions derived from RNA transcripts. When the TCR CDR3 underwent first-round RT-PCR, the HTBI primer set was used. TCRdb reprocessed the multiplex PCR reads with MiXCR, giving one entry per CDR3 protein. The table has approximately 630,000 distinct CDR3 sequences, under 20% seen once. The sequenced sample was blood. The receptors here all came from a woman in her twenties or thirties with Graves' hyperthyroidism.

This clonotype was counted many times. The chain recombines TRBV11-2 with TRBJ2-1; TRBD1 is a possible D gene (5 bases). CDR3 length: 15 amino acids. The germline V gene has CDR1 SGHAT and CDR2 FQNNGV. The V and J ends lost 5 bases and 6 bases respectively, with 17 bases between them. The CDR3: CASSPPGQGGNEQFF. The CDR3 nucleotides read TGTGCCAGCAGCCCACCCGGCCAGGGTGGCAATGAGCAGTTCTTC.

The rearrangement joins TRBV28 to TRBJ2-7, with 9 bases aligning to TRBD1. With 2 bases clipped from V and 2 bases from J, the junction kept 7 bases outside the gene matches. The germline CDR1 and CDR2 sequences are MDHEN and SYDVKM. CDR3 size: 16 residues. As DNA, the CDR3 is TGTGCCAGCAGTTTAGGGCACAGGGGGCTTGCCTACGAGCAGTACTTC. This codes for CASSLGHRGLAYEQYF.

This clonotype showed up many times. This rearrangement joins TRBV3-1 to TRBJ1-1, with D tentatively TRBD1 (5 bases). CDR1 is LGHDT, CDR2 YNNKEL, per germline (reference sequence). CDR3 size: 15 residues. V dropped 0 bases and J dropped 5 bases, with 13 bases sitting between them. The CDR3 DNA follows: TGTGCCAGCAGCCAAGATGAGGGGTTTTTAACTGAAGCTTTCTTT. Amino acids: CASSQDEGFLTEAFF.

This clonotype was counted at least ten times. V gene TRBV6-1 combines with J gene TRBJ1-1; TRBD1 matches 8 bases. Per germline, CDR1 MNHNS and CDR2 SASEGT. The CDR3 has 15 residues. V dropped 1 base and J dropped 4; count of bases not matched to a gene: 5. For the CDR3, the DNA is TGTGCCAGCAGTGAAGAGGACAGGGTGGGCACTGAAGCTTTCTTT. Protein sequence: CASSEEDRVGTEAFF.

This clonotype was found a few times. This chain joins TRBV15 and TRBJ2-1; D is undetermined. Trimming shortened V by 1 base and J by 0 bases, and 1 base separated the two germline ends. The length of the CDR3 is 13 residues. CDR1 is LNHNV, CDR2 YYDKDF, per germline (reference sequence). The CDR3, as DNA: TGTGCCACCAGCAGAGGCTCCTACAATGAGCAGTTCTTC. It is translated as CATSRGSYNEQFF. Full variable domain (missing parts from reference TRBV15 and TRBJ2-1): DAMVIQNPRYQVTQFGKPVTLSCSQTLNHNVMYWYQQKSSQAPKLLFHYYDKDFNNEADTPDNFQSRRPNTSFCFLDIRSPGLGDTAMYLCATSRGSYNEQFFGPGTRLTVL.

This clonotype was observed at least ten times. This chain uses TRBV7-2 with TRBJ2-7; D not certain. CDR3 length: 15 amino acids. The V end was cut by 2 bases, the J end by 0 bases, with 11 bases between. Germline CDR1 reads SGHTA; CDR2 reads FQGNSA. The CDR3 nucleotides are TGTGCCAGCAGCTTATCGGCTGTCCGCTCCTACGAGCAGTACTTC. It codes for CASSLSAVRSYEQYF.

This chain joins TRBV27 and TRBJ1-1; 7 bases fit TRBD1. Germline V gene data show CDR1 as MNHEY and CDR2 as SMNVEV (reference sequence). Germline trimming cut 6 bases from V and 5 bases from J; bases unmatched to any gene: 9. This CDR3 spans 14 amino acids. CDR3 sequence reads: CASRSPTGFTEAFF. DNA for the CDR3: TGTGCCAGCAGAAGCCCGACAGGGTTTACTGAAGCTTTCTTT.

This clonotype was counted at least ten times. The gene calls are TRBV20-1 and TRBJ1-1; D remains unclear. Trimming stripped 0 bases from V and 1 base from J, with 9 bases between. Germline values: CDR1 DFQATT, CDR2 SNEGSKA (reference sequence). The CDR3 length is 14 residues. DNA of the CDR3: TGCAGTGCTAGAGATCCGCGGCAGAACACTGAAGCTTTCTTT. Encoded protein: CSARDPRQNTEAFF.

This clonotype was observed at least ten times. The V and J genes are TRBV28 and TRBJ2-1; TRBD2 matches 14 bases. The CDR3 consists of 20 residues. The ends lost 10 bases at V and 3 bases at J; junction bases unmatched: 20. Germline V gene lookup returns CDR1 MDHEN and CDR2 SYDVKM. In DNA form, the CDR3 reads TGTGCCATCCTTCCCCTTGGGGGGACTAGCGGGAGAAGAGACTACAATGAGCAGTTCTTC. As protein: CAILPLGGTSGRRDYNEQFF.

This clonotype occurred a few times. The chain is built from TRBV20-1 and TRBJ1-5; D call uncertain. The length of the CDR3 is 15 residues. Germline CDR1 DFQATT, CDR2 SNEGSKA (reference sequence). Deletions cut 1 base from V and 0 bases from J, with 10 bases between. Here the CDR3 DNA reads TGCAGTGCTAGAGCGGAGTATTATAGCAATCAGCCCCAGCATTTT. Translated: CSARAEYYSNQPQHF.

This clonotype was observed many times. The rearrangement links TRBV7-8 to TRBJ1-2; maybe TRBD1 (6 bases). Trimming pared 4 bases from V and 3 bases from J, leaving 18 bases between. The CDR3 has 16 amino acids. Germline V gives CDR1 SGHVS, CDR2 FQNEAQ. The chain's CDR3 is CASSWAPGQIDYGYTF. CDR3 nucleotide sequence: TGTGCCAGCAGCTGGGCCCCTGGACAGATAGACTATGGCTACACCTTC.

There are many counts of this clonotype. V gene TRBV28 combines with J gene TRBJ1-2, with D perhaps TRBD1 (5 bases). CDR1 MDHEN and CDR2 SYDVKM come from the germline V gene. This CDR3 contains 14 residues. With 1 base removed from V and 6 bases from J, the gap between germline ends came to 12 bases. CDR3 amino acids: CASSLYTRTNGYTF. The CDR3 nucleotides are TGTGCCAGCAGTTTATATACCCGGACAAATGGCTACACCTTC.

This clonotype was detected many times. The chain combines TRBV5-1 with TRBJ1-5; 11 positions match TRBD1. The CDR3 runs to 15 residues. The J segment lost 7 bases and the V segment lost 4 bases, leaving 7 bases of the junction unmatched. Germline-derived CDR1 and CDR2 are SGHRS and YFSETQ. The CDR3 is CASSPGTGGRQPQHF. The CDR3 region has the DNA TGCGCCAGCAGCCCCGGGACAGGGGGTCGGCAGCCCCAGCATTTT.

This clonotype appeared a few times. A much larger clone lies one base from this, so it may be a read error. The CDR3 nucleotides read TGCAGTGCTTCGAACGGGGGGACCACAGATGCGCAGTATTTT. Its protein product is CSASNGGTTDAQYF. V is TRBV20-1 and J is TRBJ2-3; TRBD2 agrees at 7 bases. The V gene's germline CDR1 is DFQATT and CDR2 SNEGSKA (reference sequence). The CDR3 length is 14 residues.

This clonotype was seen a few times. This sequence joins TRBV18 and TRBJ2-7; D could derive from TRBD1 or TRBD2 (5 bases each). The CDR3 consists of 12 residues. The ends were cut back, 3 bases at V and 5 bases at J, with 8 bases in the middle. Germline CDR1 and CDR2: KGHSH and LQKENI. The CDR3 nucleotides read TGTGCCAGCTCACCCGAGGGGAACGAGCAGTACTTC. Translating it yields CASSPEGNEQYF.

Regarding this clonotype: Just one base apart from a much larger clone, this may be a read error. The rearrangement joins TRBV2 to TRBJ1-6; the D is unclear. The CDR3 is 16 residues long. Germline CDR1 is SNHLY and CDR2 is FYNNEI. CDR3 amino acids: CVSGALSAWNNSPLHF. DNA of the CDR3: TGTGTCAGCGGCGCACTTAGCGCGTGGAATAATTCACCCCTCCACTTT.

This clonotype was observed at least ten times. The chain carries TRBV7-9 and TRBJ2-5, with TRBD2 matching over 10 bases. The CDR3 is 14 amino acids. Germline CDR1 and CDR2: SEHNR and FQNEAQ (reference sequence). With V trimmed by 7 bases and J by 2 bases, 4 bases remained unmatched. The CDR3 nucleotides are TGTGCCAGCAATCTAGCGGGAGCACAAGAGACCCAGTACTTC. Translation gives CASNLAGAQETQYF.

The chain has TRBV20-1 and TRBJ1-5; no clear D. Germline V gives CDR1 DFQATT, CDR2 SNEGSKA (reference sequence). The CDR3 is made up of 12 amino acids. V gave up 6 bases and J gave up 0 bases, with 6 bases separating them. The CDR3: CSAGHSNQPQHF. As DNA, the CDR3 is TGCAGTGCCGGGCATAGCAATCAGCCCCAGCATTTT.

The J gene is TRBJ2-7, the V gene TRBV4-1; perhaps TRBD2 as D (7 bases). Per the germline V gene, CDR1 is MGHRA and CDR2 is YSYEKL. This CDR3 is 15 amino acids long. Trimming pared 4 bases from V and 3 bases from J, leaving 16 bases between. For the CDR3, the DNA is TGCGCCAGCAGCCCAAGATCGGGGGGCGGCTACGAGCAGTACTTC. The encoded protein is CASSPRSGGGYEQYF.

The chain has TRBV25-1 and TRBJ1-2; D is uncertain. Germline V gene sequence: CDR1 MGHDK, CDR2 SYGVNS. This CDR3 region has 14 residues. The V and J ends lost 2 bases and 4 bases respectively, with 11 bases between them. DNA of the CDR3: TGTGCCAGCAGTGAAGGGTGGCAGCCCTATGGCTACACCTTC. Protein: CASSEGWQPYGYTF.

The chain recombines TRBV4-2 with TRBJ2-7; 9 nucleotides align to TRBD2. The CDR3 is 16 amino acids. J was trimmed by 5 bases and V by 0 bases; bases with no gene match: 8. Germline loops: CDR1 LGHNA, CDR2 YNFKEQ. In DNA, the CDR3 is TGTGCCAGCAGCCAAGAAGCTAGCGGGGCCATGGACGAGCAGTACTTC. The encoded protein is CASSQEASGAMDEQYF.

V and J are TRBV3-1 and TRBJ2-1; perhaps TRBD2 as D (6 bases). Germline loops: CDR1 LGHDT, CDR2 YNNKEL (reference sequence). The V end lost 1 base, the J end lost 0 bases, and 13 bases lay between the germline ends. CDR3 length: 17 residues. The CDR3 is CASSQGPFGSSYNEQFF. The DNA of the CDR3 is TGTGCCAGCAGCCAAGGACCTTTCGGGAGCTCCTACAATGAGCAGTTCTTC.

This clonotype showed up many times. The rearrangement links TRBV20-1 to TRBJ2-5; D is perhaps TRBD2 (5 bases). The V and J ends lost 2 bases and 9 bases respectively, with 10 bases between them. CDR3 size: 11 residues. In germline, CDR1 is DFQATT, CDR2 SNEGSKA (reference sequence). The CDR3 loop is CSARIQEAQYF. CDR3 bases: TGCAGTGCTAGAATTCAGGAGGCCCAGTACTTC.

This clonotype was counted many times. This chain joins TRBV12-3 or TRBV12-4 and TRBJ1-5, with D possibly TRBD1 on 5 matching bases. The CDR3 length is 13 residues. The ends were cut back, 6 bases at V and 6 bases at J, with 12 bases in the middle. The chain's CDR3 is CASSSGGIQPQHF. The CDR3, as DNA: TGTGCCAGCAGCTCCGGGGGGATTCAGCCCCAGCATTTT.

There are many counts of this clonotype. The V gene is TRBV20-1, the J gene TRBJ1-1, with D perhaps TRBD1 (6 bases). V was shortened by 4 bases and J by 7 bases, with 19 bases between the two germline ends. The CDR3 runs to 14 residues. Germline V gene lookup returns CDR1 DFQATT and CDR2 SNEGSKA (reference sequence). CDR3 DNA: TGCAGTGCTACGGGCACTGTGGGGGCGGGTGAAGCTTTCTTT. Its protein product is CSATGTVGAGEAFF.

In its sample, this clonotype was seen many times. This chain's CDR3 is CASSYVSGDLSSYNEQFF. In DNA, the CDR3 is TGTGCCAGCAGTTACGTTTCGGGGGACTTGAGCTCCTACAATGAGCAGTTCTTC. The chain carries TRBV6-6 and TRBJ2-1; a possible D gene is TRBD2 (6 bases). The CDR3 is 18 amino acids. The V gene lost 2 bases and the J gene lost 0 bases, with 17 bases spanning the gap. Germline V lookup: CDR1 MNHNY, CDR2 SVGAGI (reference sequence).

The genes are TRBV5-1 and TRBJ2-6; the D is unclear. The V gene's germline CDR1 is SGHRS and CDR2 YFSETQ. The ends were cut back, 4 bases at V and 0 bases at J, with 8 bases in the middle. This CDR3 is built from 15 residues. In DNA form, the CDR3 reads TGCGCCAGCAGCCTCGAAATCTCTGGGGCCAACGTCCTGACTTTC. Residues: CASSLEISGANVLTF.

This clonotype was counted ten times or more. The chain recombines TRBV6-1 with TRBJ2-7, with 7 bases that match TRBD1. V was pared by 6 bases and J by 3 bases, with 8 bases of the junction left unmatched. This CDR3 has 14 residues. Looked up from germline, CDR1 is MNHNS and CDR2 is SASEGT. The CDR3 DNA is TGTGCCAGCAGCACTCCGGGACAGCGCTACGAGCAGTACTTC. Its protein is CASSTPGQRYEQYF.